This entry concerns a single TCR beta chain. What it binds is unknown. This specimen comes from a study of graft-versus-host responses after intestinal transplantation. Study in general: Isolated intestinal, liver-intestinal, or multivisceral transplants had been given to the recipients. Anti-thymocyte globulin induction was given to all recipients, followed by tacrolimus and steroids for about 3 years. Findings and limits, study-wide: The highest levels of circulating GvH clones went along with early declines in HvG clones after transplant.

Only in-frame clones appear in the TCRdb table, and some are missing; sequencing was by immunoSEQ multiplex PCR. The sample has approximately 54,000 clones, roughly nine tenths seen once; the top ten hold less than 6.5%. Looked up from germline, CDR1 is SGHNT and CDR2 is YYREEE (reference sequence). The junction had 2 bases not matched to a gene; V was cut back by 4 bases and J by 5 bases. CDR3 size: 14 residues. The sample was PBMCs, taken roughly 680 days after intestinal transplant. This TCR derives from a human patient who received an intestinal transplant, so some T cells may come from the graft donor. The rearrangement links TRBV5-4 to TRBJ1-5; 11 bases fit TRBD1. CDR3 residues: CASSRDRGDQPQHF. DNA of the CDR3: TGTGCCAGCAGCCGGGACAGGGGGGATCAGCCCCAGCATTTT.